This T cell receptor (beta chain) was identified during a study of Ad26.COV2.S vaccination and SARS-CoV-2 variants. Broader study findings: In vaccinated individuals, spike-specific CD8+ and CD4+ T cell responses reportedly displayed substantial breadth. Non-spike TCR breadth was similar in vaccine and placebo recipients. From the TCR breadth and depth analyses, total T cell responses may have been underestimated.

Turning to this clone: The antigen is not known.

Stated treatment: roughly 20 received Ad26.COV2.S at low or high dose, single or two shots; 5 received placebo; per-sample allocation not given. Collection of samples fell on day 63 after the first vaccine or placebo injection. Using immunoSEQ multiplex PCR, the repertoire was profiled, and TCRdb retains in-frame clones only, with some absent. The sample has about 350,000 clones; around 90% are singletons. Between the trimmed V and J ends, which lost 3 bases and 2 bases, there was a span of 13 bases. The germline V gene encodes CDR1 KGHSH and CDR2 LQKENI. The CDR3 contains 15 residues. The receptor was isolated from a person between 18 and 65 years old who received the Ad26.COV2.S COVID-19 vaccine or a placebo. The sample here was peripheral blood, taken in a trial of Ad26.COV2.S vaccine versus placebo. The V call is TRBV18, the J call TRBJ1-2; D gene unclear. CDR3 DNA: TGTGCCAGCTCACCTTTTGTCCAGAACAACTATGGCTACACCTTC. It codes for CASSPFVQNNYGYTF.